The 3 T cell receptor beta chains below all came from one sample that was sequenced in a study of vaccination effects on CD4 cells after COVID-19. These receptors have no identified antigens. Antigen-specific CD4+ T cells were expanded with viral peptide pools in the ViraFEST assay before sequencing. Having been cultured for about 10 days, the cells underwent CD4+ T cell isolation. By PCR, the person was confirmed to have had SARS-CoV-2 infection between March and December 2020. Using immunoSEQ multiplex PCR, the repertoire was profiled, and TCRdb retains in-frame clones only, with some absent. This sample has around 25,000 clones, with roughly 77% found just once. The sequencing used CD4+ T cells from PBMCs cultured with HCoV-NL63 spike peptides, collected before COVID-19 vaccination. The receptors come from a human donor who had a prior SARS-CoV-2 infection.

The chain couples TRBV7-3 to TRBJ2-3; D is possibly TRBD2 (6 bases). This CDR3 is built from 14 residues. Germline V gives CDR1 SGHTA, CDR2 FQGTGA. Deletions cut 8 bases from V and 1 base from J, with 13 bases between. This CDR3 reads CASQRSSGTDTQYF. As DNA, the CDR3 is TGTGCCAGCCAGCGGTCTAGCGGCACAGATACGCAGTATTTT.

The V and J genes are TRBV5-1 and TRBJ2-5; tentatively, D is TRBD2 (6 bases). V was shortened by 0 bases and J by 2 bases, with 17 bases between the two germline ends. Germline V lookup: CDR1 SGHRS, CDR2 YFSETQ. This CDR3 has 17 residues. The CDR3: CASSLGLASAIQETQYF. The CDR3 coding sequence is TGCGCCAGCAGCTTGGGTTTGGCTAGCGCTATACAAGAGACCCAGTACTTC. Supplemented by reference TRBV5-1 and TRBJ2-5, the full variable domain reads KAGVTQTPRYLIKTRGQQVTLSCSPISGHRSVSWYQQTPGQGLQFLFEYFSETQRNKGNFPGRFSGRQFSNSRSEMNVSTLELGDSALYLCASSLGLASAIQETQYFGPGTRLLVL.

The chain is built from TRBV7-9 and TRBJ2-3; a possible D gene is TRBD1 (6 bases). This CDR3 spans 14 amino acids. V dropped 5 bases and J dropped 2 bases, with 11 bases sitting between them. Germline V lookup: CDR1 SEHNR, CDR2 FQNEAQ (reference sequence). Written as DNA, the CDR3 is TGTGCCAGCAGCCCACAGGGTGACACAGATACGCAGTATTTT. Protein product: CASSPQGDTDTQYF.